What follows are 20 T cell receptor beta chains derived from one specimen sequenced in a study of T-cell memory formation after mild COVID-19 (dated by TCRdb to the early 2020s). Library preparation used 5' RACE. Sequencing instrument: Illumina NovaSeq 6000. TCRdb ran its own pipeline on the public reads, namely fastp trimming at Q25 and MiXCR clone calling, and kept in-frame beta chains. CDR3 protein sequences are deduplicated, and each keeps its most common genes and DNA. For this sample the table gives about 560,000 distinct CDR3 sequences, of which around 16% were detected only once. 8.1% of the sample is in the top ten clones. Sequencing used PBMCs or a T cell subset sorted from them (not recorded which). The receptors shown here come from an adult woman who had mild COVID-19 (a few samples of this study predate the infection). The sample titles of this study are shuffled in the database, so cell type and time point are left out; the donor was told from shared clones.

This clonotype has at least ten counts. J is TRBJ2-7 and V is TRBV24-1; no reliable D call. Trimming took off 3 bases at V and 2 bases at J, with 1 base between the two ends. CDR1 is KGHDR, CDR2 SFDVKD, per germline. This CDR3 region has 11 residues. The CDR3 sequence is CATSDTYEQYF. CDR3 coding DNA: TGTGCCACCAGTGATACCTACGAGCAGTACTTC.

The chain recombines TRBV12-3 or TRBV12-4 with TRBJ1-2; TRBD1 matches 7 bases. V was pared by 6 bases and J by 6 bases, with 7 bases of the junction left unmatched. The CDR3 has 13 amino acids. The CDR3 protein is CASSTGQRNGYTF. The CDR3 DNA follows: TGTGCCAGCAGCACGGGACAGCGGAATGGCTACACCTTC.

This clonotype was seen more than once but under ten times. The genes are TRBV9 and TRBJ2-7; 8 bases line up with TRBD1. This CDR3 has 16 residues. Per the germline V gene, CDR1 is SGDLS and CDR2 is YYNGEE. V shed 6 bases and J 2 bases; nucleotides not matched to a gene: 13. DNA of the CDR3: TGTGCCAGCACATTCGGACAGGGCTTGGGGGCCTACGAGCAGTACTTC. Amino acid sequence: CASTFGQGLGAYEQYF. The whole variable domain, remainder taken from reference TRBV9 and TRBJ2-7, is DSGVTQTPKHLITATGQRVTLRCSPRSGDLSVYWYQQSLDQGLQFLIQYYNGEERAKGNILERFSAQQFPDLHSELNLSSLELGDSALYFCASTFGQGLGAYEQYFGPGTRLTVT.

This chain uses TRBV7-6 with TRBJ1-2; D might be TRBD1 (6 bases). CDR3 length: 17 residues. The germline V and J ends were trimmed by 2 bases and 5 bases, with 21 bases remaining between them. Germline V gene lookup returns CDR1 SGHVS and CDR2 FNYEAQ. The CDR3: CASSLTNPGAPGYGYTF. The CDR3 region has the DNA TGTGCCAGCAGCTTAACCAATCCAGGGGCACCGGGGTATGGCTACACCTTC.

This clonotype has just a few counts. The chain recombines TRBV11-2 with TRBJ2-1; TRBD2 matches 7 bases. V lost 5 bases and J lost 3; bases outside the gene matches: 7. The CDR3 is 15 amino acids. Germline assignment: CDR1 SGHAT and CDR2 FQNNGV. The CDR3 DNA reads TGTGCCAGCAGCCAAGCGGGACTCGGCTACAATGAGCAGTTCTTC. Translating it yields CASSQAGLGYNEQFF.

This chain uses TRBV7-9 with TRBJ2-3; either TRBD1 or TRBD2 may fit D (5 bases each). Trimming took 0 bases from V and 2 from J, leaving 15 bases between them. There are 17 residues in the CDR3. Germline CDR1 and CDR2: SEHNR and FQNEAQ (reference sequence). The CDR3 region is CASSLALGDLVTDTQYF. The CDR3 DNA follows: TGTGCCAGCAGCTTAGCGCTGGGGGATTTGGTCACAGATACGCAGTATTTT.

This clonotype was observed a few times. This chain's CDR3 is CASSLGDSTQYF. For the CDR3, the DNA is TGTGCCAGCAGCTTAGGGGACAGCACGCAGTATTTT. The chain couples TRBV7-8 to TRBJ2-3; 7 bases map to TRBD1. This CDR3 has 12 amino acids. V lost 1 base, J lost 9 bases, and 1 base stayed unmatched. Germline CDR1 SGHVS, CDR2 FQNEAQ.

In this sample, this clonotype turned up a few times. The CDR3 nucleotides are TGTGCCACCTGGAGCGGAAACACCGGGGAGCTGTTTTTT. Its protein is CATWSGNTGELFF. This chain links TRBV24-1 with TRBJ2-2, with D perhaps TRBD2 (5 bases). Deletions cut 9 bases from V and 2 bases from J, with 9 bases between. This CDR3 spans 13 amino acids. The germline CDR1 and CDR2 sequences are KGHDR and SFDVKD.

The chain carries TRBV5-1 and TRBJ2-5, with 9 positions matching TRBD2. The CDR3 is 16 residues long. CDR1 and CDR2 (germline): SGHRS, YFSETQ. Trimming removed 0 bases from V and 4 bases from J; junction bases left unmatched: 7. CDR3: CASSLAEAGGGETQYF. The DNA for the CDR3 is TGCGCCAGCAGCTTGGCCGAAGCGGGGGGTGGAGAGACCCAGTACTTC.

This chain uses TRBV9 with TRBJ1-1; D gene unclear. Germline V gives CDR1 SGDLS, CDR2 YYNGEE. The CDR3 is 13 amino acids. V lost 0 bases and J lost 1, with 4 bases in between. Here the CDR3 reads CASSVDENTEAFF. CDR3 bases: TGTGCCAGCAGCGTAGACGAGAACACTGAAGCTTTCTTT.

This clonotype was recorded at least ten times. In DNA, the CDR3 is TGTGCCAGCAGCCTTAGCGGGAGGGGCCACAATGAGCAGTTCTTC. Encoded protein: CASSLSGRGHNEQFF. The rearrangement uses TRBV7-9 and TRBJ2-1; 11 positions agree with TRBD2. Germline assignment: CDR1 SEHNR and CDR2 FQNEAQ (reference sequence). The CDR3 spans 15 residues. After removal of 5 bases from V and 5 bases from J, the junction contained 5 bases not matched to a gene.

The J gene is TRBJ2-3, the V gene TRBV20-1, with D possibly TRBD2 on 6 matching bases. The V end was cut by 3 bases, the J end by 1 base, with 11 bases between. Germline lookup yields CDR1 DFQATT and CDR2 SNEGSKA (reference sequence). The CDR3 length is 14 residues. The chain's CDR3 is CSASLGTGTDTQYF. The CDR3, as DNA: TGCAGTGCTAGCCTCGGGACTGGCACAGATACGCAGTATTTT.

This chain joins TRBV20-1 and TRBJ1-2; 8 nucleotides align to TRBD1. The CDR3 spans 16 residues. Germline V gives CDR1 DFQATT, CDR2 SNEGSKA (reference sequence). Trimming cost V 2 bases and J 5 bases; bases outside gene matches: 13. The CDR3 region has the DNA TGCAGTGCTAGACCCCGGGCCGGACAGGGTTGGTATGGCTACACCTTC. This sequence encodes CSARPRAGQGWYGYTF.

CDR3 DNA sequence: TGCAGCGTTGAGTCCGGGACAGGGGTTGGAGAGACCCAGTACTTC. Protein: CSVESGTGVGETQYF. The rearrangement joins TRBV29-1 to TRBJ2-5; TRBD1 matches at 10 bases. The CDR3 extends over 15 amino acids. V gave up 3 bases and J gave up 4 bases; unmatched junction bases: 8. Germline-derived CDR1 and CDR2 are SQVTM and ANQGSEA.

V is TRBV24-1 and J is TRBJ2-5, with 7 bases that match TRBD2. This CDR3 is 14 amino acids long. J lost 8 bases, V lost 3 bases, and 8 bases had no gene match. Germline V CDR1 and CDR2: KGHDR, SFDVKD. The CDR3 nucleotides are TGTGCCACCAGTGATCTGATCGGCGGGGGAACCCAGTACTTC. Translated, it gives CATSDLIGGGTQYF.

The J gene is TRBJ1-4, the V gene TRBV7-6, with 7 bases aligning to TRBD1. The CDR3 length is 14 residues. Germline trimming cut 3 bases from V and 6 bases from J; bases unmatched to any gene: 4. The germline CDR1 and CDR2 sequences are SGHVS and FNYEAQ. For the CDR3, the DNA is TGTGCCAGCAGCTTGGAGACAGGGCATGAAAAACTGTTTTTT. Its translation: CASSLETGHEKLFF.

This clonotype was observed a handful of times. The V call is TRBV20-1, the J call TRBJ2-1; 13 bases align to TRBD2. V shed 6 bases and J 0 bases; nucleotides not matched to a gene: 14. The germline CDR1 and CDR2 sequences are DFQATT and SNEGSKA (reference sequence). The CDR3 is 19 amino acids. As DNA, the CDR3 is TGCAGTGCCACGGGGGGTGGGACTAGCGGGACTAGCTCCTACAATGAGCAGTTCTTC. Encoded protein: CSATGGGTSGTSSYNEQFF.

Ten or more counts support this clonotype. V and J are TRBV12-3 or TRBV12-4 and TRBJ1-2; D gene uncertain. The germline V and J ends were trimmed by 3 bases and 4 bases, with 15 bases remaining between them. This CDR3 has 15 amino acids. The CDR3 bases are TGTGCCAGCAGTTTTTCCGGCGGCGCAACCTATGGCTACACCTTC. It translates to CASSFSGGATYGYTF.

The chain couples TRBV19 to TRBJ2-1, with 9 nucleotides matching TRBD1. The CDR3 has 14 residues. J was trimmed by 10 bases and V by 5 bases; bases with no gene match: 9. Germline V CDR1 and CDR2: LNHDA, SQIVND (reference sequence). CDR3 DNA sequence: TGTGCCAGTAGTGGGGGGGACAGGGTAGGGGAGCAGTTCTTC. It yields the protein CASSGGDRVGEQFF.

This sequence joins TRBV18 and TRBJ2-7; D ambiguous. V lost 0 bases and J 2 bases, leaving 8 bases between the germline ends. The V gene's germline CDR1 is KGHSH and CDR2 LQKENI. The CDR3 sequence is 14 residues long. This chain's CDR3 is CASSPPTVPYEQYF. As DNA, the CDR3 is TGTGCCAGCTCACCACCAACGGTCCCCTACGAGCAGTACTTC.